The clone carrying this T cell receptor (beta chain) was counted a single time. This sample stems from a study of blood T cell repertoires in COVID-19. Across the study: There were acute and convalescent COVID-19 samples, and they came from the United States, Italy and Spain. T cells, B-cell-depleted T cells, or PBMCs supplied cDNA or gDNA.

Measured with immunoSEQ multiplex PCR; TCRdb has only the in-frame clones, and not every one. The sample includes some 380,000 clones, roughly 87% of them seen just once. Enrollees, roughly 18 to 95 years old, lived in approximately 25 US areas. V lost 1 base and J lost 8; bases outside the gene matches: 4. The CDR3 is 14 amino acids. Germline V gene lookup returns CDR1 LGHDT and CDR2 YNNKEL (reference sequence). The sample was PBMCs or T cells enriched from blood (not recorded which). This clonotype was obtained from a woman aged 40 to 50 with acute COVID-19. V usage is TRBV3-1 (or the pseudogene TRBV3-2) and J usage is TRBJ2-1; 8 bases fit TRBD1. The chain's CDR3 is CASSQADRGYEQFF. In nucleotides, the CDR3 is TGTGCCAGCAGCCAAGCTGACAGGGGCTATGAGCAGTTCTTC.